This T cell receptor beta chain was identified during a study of blood T cell repertoires in COVID-19. Study summary: T cells, B-cell-depleted T cells, or PBMCs provided the cDNA or gDNA that served as material.

The protocol was immunoSEQ multiplex PCR, while the TCRdb copy is restricted to in-frame clones and leaves out a portion. Altogether under 300,000 clones are present, 70% to 90% being singletons, with the ten largest covering more than 9.5%. There are 11 residues in the CDR3. Trimming took 4 bases from V and 3 from J, leaving 3 bases between them. Germline assignment: CDR1 KGHSH and CDR2 LQKENI. The V and J genes are TRBV18 and TRBJ2-5; D is uncertain. Source material: peripheral blood. The source is a woman between 65 and 79 years old with acute or convalescent COVID-19. The CDR3 DNA sequence: TGTGCCAGCTCACGAGAAGAGACCCAGTACTTC. This gives the protein CASSREETQYF.